A single sample gave rise to the 2 T cell receptor beta chains below, sequenced in a study of T cell clonotyping in hematopoietic cell transplantation. Profiled with immunoSEQ multiplex PCR; TCRdb holds only in-frame clones, not every one. The sample has around 13,000 clones; roughly 80% are singletons. The source was PBMCs, collected 100 days after allogeneic stem cell transplant. The receptors were gathered from a female patient aged 35 to 55 who had an allogeneic stem cell transplant from a related donor, so T cells may come from the graft donor. Some clones in this sample may be carry-over from other donors' samples.

This chain links TRBV6-5 with TRBJ1-1, with 9 bases lining up with TRBD1. Trimming removed 7 bases from V and 5 bases from J; junction bases left unmatched: 5. Germline lookup yields CDR1 MNHEY and CDR2 SVGAGI. The CDR3 sequence is 13 residues long. In DNA, the CDR3 is TGTGCCAGCACCCGCGACAGGGGGACTGAAGCTTTCTTT. Translation: CASTRDRGTEAFF.

V is TRBV6-1 and J is TRBJ2-7, with D possibly TRBD2 on 5 matching bases. This CDR3 spans 15 amino acids. Trimming removed 2 bases at V and 2 bases at J, with 13 bases between. CDR1 MNHNS and CDR2 SASEGT come from the germline V gene. CDR3 sequence reads: CASSENTDYAYEQYF. CDR3 in DNA: TGTGCCAGCAGTGAAAATACAGACTACGCCTACGAGCAGTACTTC.